Presented here are 17 T cell receptor beta chains from one specimen sequenced in a study of blood T cell repertoires in COVID-19 (dated by TCRdb to the early 2020s). The library came from the immunoSEQ multiplex PCR assay. What TCRdb holds here is the immuneACCESS table cut down to in-frame rearrangements. Part of the clones is not present; checked against another copy, under half of the missing clones reflect an unresolved V gene, and the others are unexplained. The sample records some 180,000 clones, around 84% of which are singletons. Clones ranked in the top ten supply under 4% of the sample. The sequencing input was PBMCs or T cells enriched from blood (not recorded which). The receptors were sampled from a woman in her 30s who had been exposed to COVID-19.

The rearrangement links TRBV21-1 to TRBJ1-1; TRBD1 is the table's D call, not checked against the DNA. TRBV21-1 is listed as a pseudogene. This CDR3 has 14 amino acids. CDR3: CASGGQGADTEAFF. The CDR3, as DNA: TGTGCCAGCGGTGGACAGGGGGCAGATACTGAAGCTTTCTTT.

The V call is TRBV4-1, the J call TRBJ1-6; unclear D gene. Germline-derived CDR1 and CDR2 are MGHRA and YSYEKL. The CDR3 covers 17 residues. Trimming pared 1 base from V and 2 bases from J, leaving 12 bases between. CDR3 nucleotide sequence: TGCGCCAGCAGCCAAGGGTCTCCGGGGACCTATAATTCACCCCTCCACTTT. It encodes CASSQGSPGTYNSPLHF.

The chain recombines TRBV7-2 with TRBJ2-2, with TRBD2 identical over 7 bases. The trim removed 6 bases at V and 6 bases at J, leaving 4 bases unmatched. Per the germline V gene, CDR1 is SGHTA and CDR2 is FQGNSA. The CDR3 has 13 residues. CDR3 DNA: TGTGCCAGCAGTCACGCGGGGGCCGGGGAGCTGTTTTTT. This gives the protein CASSHAGAGELFF.

The chain uses TRBV7-9 and TRBJ2-1, with 10 bases matching TRBD1. Per germline, CDR1 SEHNR and CDR2 FQNEAQ (reference sequence). Unmatched junction bases numbered 6, after V lost 6 bases and J lost 1 base. CDR3 size: 16 residues. The CDR3 protein is CASRLTGGDSYNEQFF. DNA for the CDR3: TGTGCCAGCAGACTGACAGGGGGCGATTCCTACAATGAGCAGTTCTTC.

The V call is TRBV20-1, the J call TRBJ2-7, with D tentatively TRBD2 (6 bases). In germline, CDR1 is DFQATT, CDR2 SNEGSKA (reference sequence). The CDR3 sequence is 11 residues long. V shed 3 bases and J shed 7 bases, with 10 bases lying between them. The CDR3 DNA sequence: TGCAGTGCTAGTCAGGGAGGTGAGCAGTACTTC. Its protein product is CSASQGGEQYF.

The rearrangement uses TRBV7-8 and TRBJ1-2; D remains unclear. Trimming took off 5 bases at V and 6 bases at J, with 13 bases between the two ends. The CDR3 totals 13 residues. The germline gives CDR1 SGHVS, CDR2 FQNEAQ. The CDR3 spells CASSPGVGNGYTF. DNA of the CDR3: TGTGCCAGCAGCCCCGGGGTAGGGAATGGCTACACCTTC.

The chain links TRBV4-3 to TRBJ1-2, with TRBD1 as a possible D gene (5 bases). Between the trimmed V and J ends, which lost 0 bases and 5 bases, there was a span of 13 bases. Germline values: CDR1 LGHNA, CDR2 YSLEER. The CDR3 loop spans 15 amino acids. CDR3 sequence reads: CASSQDIGAGYGYTF. CDR3 coding DNA: TGCGCCAGCAGCCAAGATATTGGGGCAGGGTATGGCTACACCTTC.

The V gene is TRBV5-6, the J gene TRBJ1-3; no clear D gene. The germline V gene encodes CDR1 SGHDT and CDR2 YYEEEE. This CDR3 comprises 16 residues. Trimming removed 0 bases at V and 3 bases at J, with 13 bases between. Written as DNA, the CDR3 is TGTGCCAGCAGCTTGGTAGGCCAGGCAAATGGAAACACCATATATTTT. It yields the protein CASSLVGQANGNTIYF.

The rearrangement joins TRBV6-4 to TRBJ2-7; possible D gene TRBD2, 5 bases. The ends were cut back, 8 bases at V and 3 bases at J, with 14 bases in the middle. The CDR3 is made up of 13 amino acids. Germline lookup yields CDR1 MRHNA and CDR2 SNTAGT. The CDR3 DNA is TGTGCCAGCGTGGACTTCGCTGACTACGAGCAGTACTTC. It translates to CASVDFADYEQYF.

V and J are TRBV21-1 and TRBJ1-6; the table's D call, TRBD1, was not checked against the DNA. TRBV21-1 is a documented pseudogene. The CDR3 has 14 amino acids. CDR3: CASSNTGGASPLHF. In DNA form, the CDR3 reads TGTGCCAGCAGCAACACAGGGGGTGCGTCACCCCTCCACTTT.

The rearrangement links TRBV2 to TRBJ2-2; 7 nucleotides agree with TRBD1. Germline CDR1 SNHLY, CDR2 FYNNEI. Trimming removed 6 bases from V and 4 bases from J; junction bases left unmatched: 8. This CDR3 comprises 15 residues. The CDR3 loop is CASREQGIGTGELFF. CDR3 sequence (DNA): TGTGCCAGCAGGGAACAGGGGATCGGCACCGGGGAGCTGTTTTTT. The whole variable domain, remainder taken from reference TRBV2 and TRBJ2-2, is EPEVTQTPSHQVTQMGQEVILRCVPISNHLYFYWYRQILGQKVEFLVSFYNNEISEKSEIFDDQFSVERPDGSNFTLKIRSTKLEDSAMYFCASREQGIGTGELFFGEGSRLTVL.

This clone has a handful of counts. The rearrangement uses TRBV2 and TRBJ1-5; no firm D call. Germline assignment: CDR1 SNHLY and CDR2 FYNNEI. The V gene lost 8 bases and the J gene lost 4 bases, with 15 bases spanning the gap. The CDR3 spans 14 residues. CDR3 protein: CASSMESTNQPQHF. As DNA, the CDR3 is TGTGCCAGCTCAATGGAGTCCACTAATCAGCCCCAGCATTTT. The complete variable domain, with remaining parts taken from reference TRBV2 and TRBJ1-5, reads EPEVTQTPSHQVTQMGQEVILRCVPISNHLYFYWYRQILGQKVEFLVSFYNNEISEKSEIFDDQFSVERPDGSNFTLKIRSTKLEDSAMYFCASSMESTNQPQHFGDGTRLSIL.

This chain joins TRBV3-1 (or the pseudogene TRBV3-2) and TRBJ2-4, with 12 bases identical to TRBD2. Trimming took 1 base from V and 3 from J; bases not matched to a gene: 7. The germline gives CDR1 LGHDT, CDR2 YNNKEL (reference sequence). The CDR3 totals 18 residues. The CDR3 spells CASSQGPLAGGYKNIQYF. CDR3 DNA sequence: TGTGCCAGCAGCCAAGGGCCACTAGCGGGGGGTTACAAAAACATTCAGTACTTC.

The chain uses TRBV27 and TRBJ1-1; D unresolved. The CDR3 runs to 16 residues. Germline-derived CDR1 and CDR2 are MNHEY and SMNVEV (reference sequence). Trimming removed 5 bases at V and 0 bases at J, with 16 bases between. The CDR3 loop is CASSLLGPQLNTEAFF. CDR3 coding DNA: TGTGCCAGCAGTCTGCTGGGCCCTCAACTGAACACTGAAGCTTTCTTT.

V usage is TRBV3-1 (or the pseudogene TRBV3-2) and J usage is TRBJ1-1; weak D call: TRBD1 (6 bases). The germline gives CDR1 LGHDT, CDR2 YNNKEL (reference sequence). The CDR3 is 13 residues long. V was clipped by 7 bases and J by 3 bases, with 12 bases between them. The CDR3 DNA reads TGTGCCAGCACCAGGGGAGTAGACACTGAAGCTTTCTTT. As protein: CASTRGVDTEAFF.

The rearrangement joins TRBV9 to TRBJ2-7; D is possibly TRBD2 (7 bases). Germline values: CDR1 SGDLS, CDR2 YYNGEE. Trimming removed 7 bases from V and 5 bases from J, with 13 bases in between. CDR3 length equals 12 residues. The CDR3 DNA reads TGTGCCAGCGGGGGGGCCTCTAACGAGCAGTACTTC. This codes for CASGGASNEQYF.

The rearrangement links TRBV7-2 to TRBJ2-5, with 12 nucleotides matching TRBD2. The CDR3 length is 15 residues. In germline, CDR1 is SGHTA, CDR2 FQGNSA. Trimming cost V 5 bases and J 4 bases; bases outside gene matches: 5. For the CDR3, the DNA is TGTGCCAGCAGCCCCCTAGCGGGGGGGGGAGAGACCCAGTACTTC. Translation: CASSPLAGGGETQYF.